What follows is one T cell receptor beta chain and its context. This sample is part of a study of T cells expressing NK-cell markers. CDR1 and CDR2 from the germline V gene are GTSNPN and SVGIG (reference sequence). This CDR3 has 15 residues. TCRdb reworked the 5' RACE reads into one entry per CDR3 protein, no DNA. The table lists 150,000 or so distinct CDR3 sequences, with around 20% in the top ten. The gene calls are TRBV30 and TRBJ2-3. The sequencing input was blood T cells: a sorted CD56 or NKG2C T cell subset, CD4+ or CD8+ T cells, or bulk PBMC T cells (not recorded which). The source of this sequence is a woman between 18 and 75 years old in good health. The CDR3 here is CAWSGTGHGTDTQYF.